A single sample is the source of the 28 T cell receptor beta chains below, sequenced in a study of T cell responses to AZD1222 COVID-19 vaccine. Method: immunoSEQ multiplex PCR; TCRdb's copy keeps in-frame clones and lacks some. The sample lists about 120,000 clones; approximately 92% were seen once. This specimen consisted of peripheral blood, obtained on day 0 of AZD1222 vaccination. The source is an adult in good health.

This clone appeared a single time. This chain's CDR3 is CASSLSAGGYGYTF. DNA of the CDR3: TGTGCCAGCAGTTTATCGGCAGGGGGTTATGGCTACACCTTC. The chain uses TRBV28 and TRBJ1-2; 7 bases are shared with TRBD1. Germline CDR1 and CDR2: MDHEN and SYDVKM. The junction had 4 bases not matched to a gene; V was cut back by 1 base and J by 5 bases. The CDR3 is 14 residues long.

The chain is built from TRBV5-4 and TRBJ2-5; 10 nucleotides match TRBD2. CDR3 length equals 14 residues. J lost 5 bases, V lost 4 bases, and 5 bases had no gene match. The germline V gene has CDR1 SGHNT and CDR2 YYREEE (reference sequence). Here the CDR3 reads CASSPSGGAETQYF. The CDR3 DNA follows: TGTGCCAGCAGCCCAAGCGGGGGGGCGGAGACCCAGTACTTC.

The chain recombines TRBV28 with TRBJ2-2, with 9 bases identical to TRBD1. This CDR3 has 15 residues. In germline, CDR1 is MDHEN, CDR2 SYDVKM. Unmatched junction bases numbered 6, after V lost 6 bases and J lost 4 bases. The CDR3 protein is CASRRGTGITGELFF. The CDR3 DNA is TGTGCCAGCAGGCGCGGGACAGGGATCACCGGGGAGCTGTTTTTT.

The chain employs TRBV28 and TRBJ2-7, with D unresolved. V shed 8 bases and J shed 5 bases, with 10 bases lying between them. The germline V gene has CDR1 MDHEN and CDR2 SYDVKM. The CDR3 has 11 residues. The CDR3 loop is CASGVRDEQYF. CDR3 sequence (DNA): TGTGCCAGCGGGGTACGGGACGAGCAGTACTTC.

This chain uses TRBV7-9 with TRBJ1-2; 8 nucleotides match TRBD1. The CDR3 totals 13 residues. The trim removed 6 bases at V and 6 bases at J, leaving 6 bases unmatched. The germline gives CDR1 SEHNR, CDR2 FQNEAQ (reference sequence). The CDR3 sequence is CASRGTGGDGYTF. CDR3 DNA sequence: TGTGCCAGCAGGGGAACAGGGGGAGATGGCTACACCTTC.

The sample holds one count of this clone. This chain connects TRBV5-4 to TRBJ1-5; 8 bases fit TRBD1. Per germline, CDR1 SGHNT and CDR2 YYREEE (reference sequence). V shed 5 bases, J shed 3 bases, and the junction held 4 bases outside the gene matches. The CDR3 sequence is 14 residues long. CDR3 loop: CASRGTGHNQPQHF. The CDR3 nucleotides are TGTGCCAGCAGGGGGACAGGCCACAATCAGCCCCAGCATTTT.

This clone was picked up a small number of times. The chain is built from TRBV18 and TRBJ2-7; 12 nucleotides agree with TRBD1. Per germline, CDR1 KGHSH and CDR2 LQKENI. This CDR3 is 14 amino acids long. Germline trimming cut 5 bases from V and 6 bases from J; bases unmatched to any gene: 5. The CDR3 sequence is CASSERDRGLEQYF. The CDR3 region has the DNA TGTGCCAGCTCAGAGAGGGACAGGGGGCTCGAGCAGTACTTC.

The rearrangement joins TRBV7-9 to TRBJ2-1; D gene unclear. Germline V gene data show CDR1 as SEHNR and CDR2 as FQNEAQ (reference sequence). The CDR3 extends over 13 amino acids. V shed 5 bases and J shed 4 bases, with 9 bases lying between them. DNA for the CDR3: TGTGCCAGCAGCCCCGCAGCGTACAATGAGCAGTTCTTC. Its protein product is CASSPAAYNEQFF.

The CDR3 sequence is CASSTAGLADLQETQYF. The DNA for the CDR3 is TGTGCCAGTAGTACCGCGGGACTAGCGGACCTACAAGAGACCCAGTACTTC. The rearrangement links TRBV19 to TRBJ2-5, with 11 bases that match TRBD2. CDR3 size: 17 residues. From germline, CDR1 is LNHDA and CDR2 SQIVND (reference sequence). V trimming: 4 bases; J trimming: 2 bases; junction bases outside the gene matches: 9. The full variable domain, with the rest looked up from reference TRBV19 and TRBJ2-5, is DGGITQSPKYLFRKEGQNVTLSCEQNLNHDAMYWYRQDPGQGLRLIYYSQIVNDFQKGDIAEGYSVSREKKESFPLTVTSAQKNPTAFYLCASSTAGLADLQETQYFGPGTRLLVL.

The rearrangement links TRBV28 to TRBJ2-7, with a tentative D call TRBD2 (6 bases). The V gene lost 4 bases and the J gene lost 2 bases, with 9 bases spanning the gap. Germline CDR1 MDHEN, CDR2 SYDVKM. This CDR3 has 13 residues. Here the CDR3 reads CASSSAGTYEQYF. In DNA form, the CDR3 reads TGTGCCAGCAGTTCTGCGGGGACCTACGAGCAGTACTTC. The full variable domain, its missing parts supplied by reference TRBV28 and TRBJ2-7, is DVKVTQSSRYLVKRTGEKVFLECVQDMDHENMFWYRQDPGLGLRLIYFSYDVKMKEKGDIPEGYSVSREKKERFSLILESASTNQTSMYLCASSSAGTYEQYFGPGTRLTVT.

The chain carries TRBV30 and TRBJ1-1; 7 bases match TRBD1. Germline CDR1 GTSNPN, CDR2 SVGIG (reference sequence). CDR3 length equals 15 residues. V lost 4 bases to trimming and J lost 4 bases; unmatched junction nucleotides: 12. This chain's CDR3 is CAWIFPGQLGTEAFF. CDR3 DNA: TGTGCCTGGATCTTCCCGGGACAGTTGGGCACTGAAGCTTTCTTT.

The rearrangement uses TRBV3-1 (or the pseudogene TRBV3-2) and TRBJ2-7; 8 bases line up with TRBD1. The CDR3 covers 16 residues. Germline V gives CDR1 LGHDT, CDR2 YNNKEL (reference sequence). Losses at the gene ends were 4 bases for V and 2 bases for J; bases not matched to a gene: 10. CDR3 residues: CASSPLGTGRTYEQYF. The CDR3 DNA is TGTGCCAGCAGCCCCCTAGGGACAGGTAGAACCTACGAGCAGTACTTC.

CDR3 protein: CASSVETGSYQPQHF. CDR3 DNA: TGTGCCAGCAGTGTCGAGACAGGGAGCTATCAGCCCCAGCATTTT. The chain recombines TRBV2 with TRBJ1-5, with TRBD1 matching 7 bases. Germline CDR1 and CDR2: SNHLY and FYNNEI. The CDR3 spans 15 residues. The trim removed 4 bases at V and 5 bases at J, leaving 8 bases unmatched.

V gene TRBV5-1 combines with J gene TRBJ2-3; 8 nucleotides align to TRBD2. Germline-derived CDR1 and CDR2 are SGHRS and YFSETQ. The CDR3 runs to 15 residues. V lost 4 bases, J lost 5 bases, and 9 bases stayed unmatched. The CDR3 DNA sequence: TGCGCCAGCAGCGCCATCCTAGCGGGTCGAGATACGCAGTATTTT. Translated, it gives CASSAILAGRDTQYF.

A remark on this clone: One end of the junction varies from germline; a read error may be responsible. The chain carries TRBV7-7 and TRBJ2-1; maybe TRBD1 (6 bases). Germline V CDR1 and CDR2: SSHAT, FNYEAQ (reference sequence). The CDR3 runs to 13 residues. The CDR3 nucleotides are TGTGCTAGCAGCTTAGGGGGTGCCAGAGAGCAGTTCTTC. It yields the protein CASSLGGAREQFF.

This sequence joins TRBV5-1 and TRBJ1-1; 7 positions agree with TRBD1. The CDR3 has 15 residues. The V and J ends lost 0 bases and 11 bases, in that order; junction bases with no gene match: 13. The germline V gene has CDR1 SGHRS and CDR2 YFSETQ. CDR3: CASSLDPGGVVRAFF. CDR3 nucleotide sequence: TGCGCCAGCAGCTTGGACCCAGGGGGTGTTGTGCGGGCTTTCTTT.

This rearrangement joins TRBV6-5 to TRBJ2-3; 8 bases map to TRBD1. Germline assignment: CDR1 MNHEY and CDR2 SVGAGI. This CDR3 has 13 amino acids. The trim removed 6 bases at V and 4 bases at J, leaving 3 bases unmatched. CDR3 in amino acids: CASRPGGSDTQYF. The CDR3, as DNA: TGTGCCAGCAGGCCAGGGGGCTCAGATACGCAGTATTTT.

This clone showed up just once. The V gene is TRBV29-1, the J gene TRBJ2-3, with D maybe TRBD2 (6 bases). The length of the CDR3 is 15 residues. Deletions cut 6 bases from V and 2 bases from J, with 18 bases between. Germline CDR1 and CDR2: SQVTM and ANQGSEA. The CDR3 loop is CSVVYLGEATDTQYF. The CDR3, as DNA: TGCAGCGTGGTTTACCTGGGGGAGGCCACAGATACGCAGTATTTT.

The V gene is TRBV5-8, the J gene TRBJ1-2; unclear D gene. Deletions cut 4 bases from V and 4 bases from J, with 17 bases between. Germline CDR1 and CDR2: SGHTS and YDEGEE. CDR3 size: 15 residues. The CDR3 loop is CASSPTPWAGYGYTF. DNA for the CDR3: TGTGCCAGCAGCCCGACCCCGTGGGCGGGCTATGGCTACACCTTC.

This chain uses TRBV29-1 with TRBJ2-1; 8 nucleotides agree with TRBD1. This CDR3 comprises 15 residues. Germline V gene sequence: CDR1 SQVTM, CDR2 ANQGSEA. V lost 6 bases, J lost 4 bases, and 11 bases stayed unmatched. The DNA of the CDR3 is TGCAGCGTGGTGAAGGGACAGGCGATGTACAATGAGCAGTTCTTC. Encoded protein: CSVVKGQAMYNEQFF.

The V gene is TRBV5-5, the J gene TRBJ2-1; perhaps TRBD2 as D (5 bases). Germline CDR1 and CDR2: SGHKS and YYEKEE (reference sequence). CDR3 size: 16 residues. V gave up 5 bases and J gave up 3 bases, with 18 bases separating them. The CDR3, as DNA: TGTGCCAGCAGGCTGCCGTTGGGGAGAAACTACAATGAGCAGTTCTTC. This encodes CASRLPLGRNYNEQFF.

The chain combines TRBV7-2 with TRBJ2-2, with D unclear. This CDR3 is 14 amino acids long. The ends were cut back, 6 bases at V and 7 bases at J, with 15 bases in the middle. The V gene's germline CDR1 is SGHTA and CDR2 FQGNSA. In DNA, the CDR3 is TGTGCCAGCAGTTATTCGACGTCGGTCGGGGAGCTGTTTTTT. Protein product: CASSYSTSVGELFF.

This chain uses TRBV6-2 or TRBV6-3 with TRBJ1-4, with D perhaps matching TRBD1 (6 bases). The CDR3 spans 13 residues. Germline-derived CDR1 and CDR2 are MNHEY and SVGEGT. V was cut by 2 bases and J by 8 bases, with 9 bases left in between. The CDR3 region has the DNA TGTGCCAGCAGTTACGCAGGGGACGAAAAACTGTTTTTT. Protein: CASSYAGDEKLFF.

In DNA form, the CDR3 reads TGTGCCAGTAGTCCCCGGGACGCCTCGGCCTACAATGAGCAGTTCTTC. Residues: CASSPRDASAYNEQFF. The rearrangement links TRBV19 to TRBJ2-1, with D perhaps given as TRBD1 or TRBD2 (5 bases each). Trimming took off 5 bases at V and 2 bases at J, with 16 bases between the two ends. CDR1 LNHDA and CDR2 SQIVND come from the germline V gene (reference sequence). The CDR3 totals 16 residues.

V and J are TRBV10-3 and TRBJ1-1; D unresolved. Trimming pared 3 bases from V and 3 bases from J, leaving 5 bases between. This CDR3 spans 12 amino acids. Germline CDR1 reads ENHRY; CDR2 reads SYGVKD. The CDR3 loop is CAISDGDTEAFF. CDR3 nucleotides: TGTGCCATCAGTGACGGGGACACTGAAGCTTTCTTT.

The rearrangement links TRBV11-3 to TRBJ2-7; D may correspond to TRBD1 or TRBD2 (6 bases each). The length of the CDR3 is 15 residues. The germline CDR1 and CDR2 sequences are SGHNT and YENEEA. V lost 3 bases and J 1 base, leaving 13 bases between the germline ends. The CDR3 region is CASSLGGPNSYEQYF. The CDR3 DNA sequence: TGTGCCAGCAGCTTGGGGGGCCCCAATTCCTACGAGCAGTACTTC.

The rearrangement links TRBV11-2 to TRBJ1-2; D is uncertain. This CDR3 spans 13 amino acids. V was pared by 5 bases and J by 8 bases, with 15 bases between. Germline values: CDR1 SGHAT, CDR2 FQNNGV. The chain's CDR3 is CASSRERLWGYTF. DNA for the CDR3: TGTGCCAGCAGCCGAGAGAGGCTCTGGGGCTACACCTTC.

The chain employs TRBV28 and TRBJ2-7, with TRBD1 matching over 8 bases. Germline values: CDR1 MDHEN, CDR2 SYDVKM. The J segment lost 4 bases and the V segment lost 2 bases, leaving 4 bases of the junction unmatched. CDR3 length: 14 residues. The CDR3 DNA reads TGTGCCAGCAGTTTAAGGGACAGGAGGTACGAGCAGTACTTC. This encodes CASSLRDRRYEQYF.